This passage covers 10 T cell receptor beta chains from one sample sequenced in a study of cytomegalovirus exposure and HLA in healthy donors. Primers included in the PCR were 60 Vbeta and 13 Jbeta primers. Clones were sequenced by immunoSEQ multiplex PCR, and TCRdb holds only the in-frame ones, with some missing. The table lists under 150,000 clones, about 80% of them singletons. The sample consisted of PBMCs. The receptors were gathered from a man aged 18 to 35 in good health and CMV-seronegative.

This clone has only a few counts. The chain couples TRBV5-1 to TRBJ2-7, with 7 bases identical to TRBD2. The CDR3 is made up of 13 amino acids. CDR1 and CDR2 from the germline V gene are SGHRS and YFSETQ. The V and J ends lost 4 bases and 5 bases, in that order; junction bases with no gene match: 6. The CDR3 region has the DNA TGCGCCAGCAGCCAAGGACTAGGGGACGAGCAGTACTTC. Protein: CASSQGLGDEQYF.

The CDR3 reads CASSLGTGGTQYF. CDR3 coding DNA: TGTGCCAGCAGCTTAGGGACAGGGGGGACCCAGTACTTC. The rearrangement links TRBV5-5 to TRBJ2-5; 11 bases line up with TRBD1. CDR3 size: 13 residues. Losses at the gene ends were 2 bases for V and 7 bases for J; bases not matched to a gene: 1. Germline assignment: CDR1 SGHKS and CDR2 YYEKEE (reference sequence).

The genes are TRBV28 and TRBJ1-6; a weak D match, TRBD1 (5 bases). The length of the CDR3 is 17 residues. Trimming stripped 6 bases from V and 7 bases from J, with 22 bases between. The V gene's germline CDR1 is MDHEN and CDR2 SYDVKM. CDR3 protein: CASSSAGRQMGNSPLHF. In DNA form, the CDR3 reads TGTGCCAGCAGCTCCGCTGGTAGACAGATGGGGAATTCACCCCTCCACTTT.

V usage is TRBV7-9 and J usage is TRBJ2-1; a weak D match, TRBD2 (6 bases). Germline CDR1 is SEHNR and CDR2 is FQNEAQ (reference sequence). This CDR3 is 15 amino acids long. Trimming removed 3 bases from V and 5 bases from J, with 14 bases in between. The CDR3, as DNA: TGTGCCAGCAGCTTTGTTGGGGGGAACAACAATGAGCAGTTCTTC. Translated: CASSFVGGNNNEQFF.

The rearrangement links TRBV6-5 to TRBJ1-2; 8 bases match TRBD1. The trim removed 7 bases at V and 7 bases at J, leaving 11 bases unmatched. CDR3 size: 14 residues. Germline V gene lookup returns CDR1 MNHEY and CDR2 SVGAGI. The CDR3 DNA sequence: TGTGCCAGCATGGTATCCGGGACAGGAAGTGGCTACACCTTC. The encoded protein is CASMVSGTGSGYTF.

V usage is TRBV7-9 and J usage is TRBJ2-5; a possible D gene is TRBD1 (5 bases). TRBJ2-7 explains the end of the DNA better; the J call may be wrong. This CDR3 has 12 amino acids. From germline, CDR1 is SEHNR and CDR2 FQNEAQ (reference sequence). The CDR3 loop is CASSFQGDEQYF. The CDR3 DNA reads TGTGCCAGCAGCTTTCAGGGTGACGAGCAGTACTTC.

The chain's CDR3 is CASKLTGGDQPQHF. The DNA of the CDR3 is TGTGCCAGCAAATTGACAGGGGGCGATCAGCCCCAGCATTTT. This chain uses TRBV27 with TRBJ1-5; 10 positions agree with TRBD1. CDR1 is MNHEY, CDR2 SMNVEV, per germline (reference sequence). The CDR3 extends over 14 amino acids. V gave up 7 bases and J gave up 5 bases; unmatched junction bases: 5.

The CDR3 sequence: CASSPGRNQPQHF. CDR3 bases: TGTGCCAGCAGTCCAGGGCGGAATCAGCCCCAGCATTTT. The chain joins TRBV28 to TRBJ1-5, with D perhaps matching TRBD1 (5 bases). This CDR3 has 13 residues. CDR1 and CDR2 (germline): MDHEN, SYDVKM. The V end was cut by 5 bases, the J end by 4 bases, with 9 bases between. Using reference TRBV28 and TRBJ1-5 for the parts outside the CDR3, the full variable domain is DVKVTQSSRYLVKRTGEKVFLECVQDMDHENMFWYRQDPGLGLRLIYFSYDVKMKEKGDIPEGYSVSREKKERFSLILESASTNQTSMYLCASSPGRNQPQHFGDGTRLSIL.

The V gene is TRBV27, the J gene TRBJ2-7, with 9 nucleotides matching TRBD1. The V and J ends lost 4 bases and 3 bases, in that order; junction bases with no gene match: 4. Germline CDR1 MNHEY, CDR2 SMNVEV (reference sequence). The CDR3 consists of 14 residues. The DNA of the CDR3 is TGTGCCAGCAGTTACTACAGGGGGCACTACGAGCAGTACGTC. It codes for CASSYYRGHYEQYV.

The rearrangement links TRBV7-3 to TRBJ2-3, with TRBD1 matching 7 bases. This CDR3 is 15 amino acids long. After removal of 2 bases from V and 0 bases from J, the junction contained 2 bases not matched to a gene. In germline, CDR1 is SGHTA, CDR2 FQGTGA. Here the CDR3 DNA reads TGTGCCAGCAGCTTAGACAGGGAGAGCACAGATACGCAGTATTTT. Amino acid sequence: CASSLDRESTDTQYF.